This T cell receptor (beta chain) derives from a study of beta chain features in type 1 diabetes. Study-wide findings and caveats: The study left unresolved whether HLA type influences TCRB rearrangement. People with Type 1 diabetes carried modestly yet significantly shorter TCRB CDR3s in all four CD4+ subsets. For patients, the naive, central memory and Treg TCRB repertoires appeared more alike than for healthy donors.

The entirety of the isolated RNA underwent reverse transcription, so expressed TCRB transcripts were sequenced. The repertoire was sequenced with immunoSEQ multiplex PCR; TCRdb's copy has only in-frame clones and lacks some. The table includes nearly 350,000 clones, around 9% detected once. Germline V gene sequence: CDR1 SGHKS, CDR2 YYEKEE (reference sequence). The CDR3 spans 14 residues. Trimming cost V 0 bases and J 6 bases; bases outside gene matches: 5. This clone has a handful of counts. Its specificity is not known. One heparinised blood draw averaging about 110 mL was given by each donor. Via the markers CD45RO/CCR7/CD25/CD127/CD95/CD27, stem cell-like memory, regulatory, central memory and naive CD4+ cells were sorted.

The clonotype originates from a man aged 30-40 years with type 1 diabetes. The V and J genes are TRBV5-5 and TRBJ2-7; TRBD1 matches at 8 bases. Sequenced sample: central memory CD4+ T cells from blood. The chain's CDR3 is CASSLGQGSGEQYF. The CDR3 DNA follows: TGTGCCAGCAGCTTGGGACAGGGGTCCGGCGAGCAGTACTTC.